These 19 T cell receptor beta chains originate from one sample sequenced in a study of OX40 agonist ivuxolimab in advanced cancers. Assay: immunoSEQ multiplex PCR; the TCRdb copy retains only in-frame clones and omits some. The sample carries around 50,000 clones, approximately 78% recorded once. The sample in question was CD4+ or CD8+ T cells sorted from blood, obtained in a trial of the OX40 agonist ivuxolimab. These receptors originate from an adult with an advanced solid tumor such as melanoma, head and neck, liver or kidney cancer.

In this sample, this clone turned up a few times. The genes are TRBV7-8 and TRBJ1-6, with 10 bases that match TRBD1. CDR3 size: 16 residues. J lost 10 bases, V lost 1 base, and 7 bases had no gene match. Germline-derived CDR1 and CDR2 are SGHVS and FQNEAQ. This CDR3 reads CASSLVGGQGTSPLHF. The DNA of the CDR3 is TGTGCCAGCAGCTTAGTCGGGGGACAGGGGACCTCACCCCTCCACTTT.

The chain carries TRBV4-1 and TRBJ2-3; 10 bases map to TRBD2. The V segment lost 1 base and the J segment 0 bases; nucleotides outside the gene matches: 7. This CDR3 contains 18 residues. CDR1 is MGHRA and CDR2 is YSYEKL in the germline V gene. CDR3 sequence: CASSQVPSGGLSTDTQYF. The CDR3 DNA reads TGCGCCAGCAGCCAAGTACCTAGCGGGGGCCTCAGCACAGATACGCAGTATTTT.

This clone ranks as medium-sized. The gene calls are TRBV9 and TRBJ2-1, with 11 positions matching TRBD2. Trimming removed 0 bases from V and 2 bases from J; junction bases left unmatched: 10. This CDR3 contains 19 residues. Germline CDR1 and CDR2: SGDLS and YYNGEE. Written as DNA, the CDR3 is TGTGCCAGCAGCGTAGCGGGACAACTAGCGGGGGCCCCCTACAATGAGCAGTTCTTC. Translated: CASSVAGQLAGAPYNEQFF.

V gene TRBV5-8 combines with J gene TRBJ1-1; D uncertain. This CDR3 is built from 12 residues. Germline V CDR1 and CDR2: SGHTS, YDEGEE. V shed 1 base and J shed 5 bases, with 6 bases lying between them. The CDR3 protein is CASSLWVTEAFF. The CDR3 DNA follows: TGTGCCAGCAGCTTGTGGGTAACTGAAGCTTTCTTT. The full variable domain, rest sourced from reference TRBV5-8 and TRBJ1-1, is EAGVTQSPTHLIKTRGQQATLRCSPISGHTSVYWYQQALGLGLQFLLWYDEGEERNRGNFPPRFSGRQFPNYSSELNVNALELEDSALYLCASSLWVTEAFFGQGTRLTVV.

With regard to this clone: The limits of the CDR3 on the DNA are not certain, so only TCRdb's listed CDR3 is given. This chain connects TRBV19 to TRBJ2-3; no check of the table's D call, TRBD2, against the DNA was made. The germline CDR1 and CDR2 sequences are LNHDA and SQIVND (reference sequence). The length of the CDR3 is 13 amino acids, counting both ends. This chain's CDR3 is CASTSDFTDTQYF.

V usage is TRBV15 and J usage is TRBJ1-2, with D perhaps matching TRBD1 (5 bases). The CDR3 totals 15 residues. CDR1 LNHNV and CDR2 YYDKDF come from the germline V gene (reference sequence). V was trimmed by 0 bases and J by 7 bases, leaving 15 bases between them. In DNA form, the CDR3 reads TGTGCCACCAGCAGAGATCTATGGGGGGGAGGTGGCTACACCTTC. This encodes CATSRDLWGGGGYTF.

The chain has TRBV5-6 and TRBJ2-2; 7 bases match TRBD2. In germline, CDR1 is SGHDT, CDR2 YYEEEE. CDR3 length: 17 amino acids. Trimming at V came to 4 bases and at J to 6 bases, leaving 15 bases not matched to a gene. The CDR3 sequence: CASSPVESWGRAGELFF. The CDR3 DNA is TGTGCCAGCAGCCCGGTCGAGAGTTGGGGGAGGGCCGGGGAGCTGTTTTTT.

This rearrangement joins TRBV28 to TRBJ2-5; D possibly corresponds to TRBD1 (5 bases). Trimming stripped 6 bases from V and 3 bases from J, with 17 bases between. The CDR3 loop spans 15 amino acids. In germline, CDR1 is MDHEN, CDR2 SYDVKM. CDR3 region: CASSFQIQGKETQYF. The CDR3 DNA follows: TGTGCCAGCAGCTTCCAGATTCAGGGTAAAGAGACCCAGTACTTC.

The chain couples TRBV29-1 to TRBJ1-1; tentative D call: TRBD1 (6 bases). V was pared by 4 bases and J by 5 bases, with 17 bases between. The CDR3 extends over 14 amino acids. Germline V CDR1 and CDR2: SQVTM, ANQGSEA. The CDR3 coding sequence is TGCAGCGTTGGGGGGACGGGGGCCGGTACTGAAGCTTTCTTT. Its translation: CSVGGTGAGTEAFF. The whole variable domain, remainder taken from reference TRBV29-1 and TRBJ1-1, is SAVISQKPSRDICQRGTSLTIQCQVDSQVTMMFWYRQQPGQSLTLIATANQGSEATYESGFVIDKFPISRPNLTFSTLTVSNMSPEDSSIYLCSVGGTGAGTEAFFGQGTRLTVV.

CDR3 nucleotides: TGTGCCAGCAGTTACCCCATAGGGGGATCTGGAAACACCATATATTTT. Its protein product is CASSYPIGGSGNTIYF. The chain carries TRBV6-6 and TRBJ1-3, with D tentatively TRBD1 (6 bases). The CDR3 consists of 16 residues. Between the trimmed V and J ends, which lost 2 bases and 1 base, there was a span of 12 bases. Germline V gene lookup returns CDR1 MNHNY and CDR2 SVGAGI (reference sequence).

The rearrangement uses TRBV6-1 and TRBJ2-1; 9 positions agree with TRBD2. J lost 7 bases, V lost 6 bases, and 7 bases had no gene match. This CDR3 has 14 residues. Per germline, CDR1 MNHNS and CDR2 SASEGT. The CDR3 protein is CASRKRGAGNEQFF. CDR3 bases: TGTGCCAGCAGGAAGCGGGGGGCAGGTAATGAGCAGTTCTTC.

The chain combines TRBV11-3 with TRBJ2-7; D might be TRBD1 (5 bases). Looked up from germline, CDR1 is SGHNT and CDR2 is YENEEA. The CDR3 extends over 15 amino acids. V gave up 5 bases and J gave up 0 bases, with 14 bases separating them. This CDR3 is CASSPRTLISYEQYF. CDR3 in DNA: TGTGCCAGCAGCCCCCGGACACTCATCTCCTACGAGCAGTACTTC.

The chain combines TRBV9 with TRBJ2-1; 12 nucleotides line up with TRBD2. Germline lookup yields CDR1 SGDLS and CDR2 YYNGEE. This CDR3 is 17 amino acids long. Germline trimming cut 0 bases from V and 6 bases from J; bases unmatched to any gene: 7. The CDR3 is CASSVELAGGPGNEQFF. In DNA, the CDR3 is TGTGCCAGCAGCGTAGAGCTAGCGGGGGGGCCGGGCAATGAGCAGTTCTTC.

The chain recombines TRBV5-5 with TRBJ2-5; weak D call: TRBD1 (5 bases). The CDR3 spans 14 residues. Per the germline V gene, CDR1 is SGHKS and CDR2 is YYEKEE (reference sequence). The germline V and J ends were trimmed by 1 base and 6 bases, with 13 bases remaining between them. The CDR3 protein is CASSLRSGKQTQYF. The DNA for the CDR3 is TGTGCCAGCAGCTTGAGGTCAGGGAAACAGACCCAGTACTTC.

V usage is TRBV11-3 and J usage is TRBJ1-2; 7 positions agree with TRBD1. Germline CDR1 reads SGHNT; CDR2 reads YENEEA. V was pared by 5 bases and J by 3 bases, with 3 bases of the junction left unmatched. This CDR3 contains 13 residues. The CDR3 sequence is CASSPGTDYGYTF. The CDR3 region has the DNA TGTGCCAGCAGCCCCGGGACAGACTATGGCTACACCTTC.

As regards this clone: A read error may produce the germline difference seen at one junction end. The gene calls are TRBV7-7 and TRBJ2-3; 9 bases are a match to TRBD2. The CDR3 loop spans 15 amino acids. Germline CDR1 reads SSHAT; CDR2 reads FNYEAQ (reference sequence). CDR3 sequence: CASSLVAGAPDTQYF. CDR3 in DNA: TGTGCCAGCAGCTTGGTAGCGGGGGCCCCAGATACACAGTATTTT. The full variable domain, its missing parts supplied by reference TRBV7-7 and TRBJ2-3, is GAGVSQSPRYKVTKRGQDVTLRCDPISSHATLYWYQQALGQGPEFLTYFNYEAQPDKSGLPSDRFSAERPEGSISTLTIQRTEQRDSAMYRCASSLVAGAPDTQYFGPGTRLTVL.

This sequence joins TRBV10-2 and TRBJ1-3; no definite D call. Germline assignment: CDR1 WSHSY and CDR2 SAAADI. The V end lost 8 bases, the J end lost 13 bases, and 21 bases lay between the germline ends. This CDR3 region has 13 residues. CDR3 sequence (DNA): TGCGCCAGCGGATCGGAAAAAAGCCCTTGGATATATTTT. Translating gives CASGSEKSPWIYF.

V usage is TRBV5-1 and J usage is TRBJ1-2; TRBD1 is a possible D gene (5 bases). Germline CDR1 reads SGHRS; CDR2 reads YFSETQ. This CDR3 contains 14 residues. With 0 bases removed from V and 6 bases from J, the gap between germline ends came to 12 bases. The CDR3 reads CASSLGDRNDGYTF. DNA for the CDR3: TGCGCCAGCAGCTTGGGCGACAGAAACGATGGCTACACCTTC.

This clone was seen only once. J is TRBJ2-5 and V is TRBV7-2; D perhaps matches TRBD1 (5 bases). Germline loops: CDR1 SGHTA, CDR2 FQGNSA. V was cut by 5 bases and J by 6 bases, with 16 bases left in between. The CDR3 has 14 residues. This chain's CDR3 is CASSPTWSGKTQYF. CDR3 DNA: TGTGCCAGCAGCCCCACCTGGTCAGGGAAGACCCAGTACTTC.